Given below is one T cell receptor (beta chain) in context. The data were obtained in a study of blood T cell repertoires in COVID-19. Germline CDR1 and CDR2: SGDLS and YYNGEE. The V end was cut by 3 bases, the J end by 6 bases, with 18 bases between. This CDR3 region has 15 residues. The data were produced by immunoSEQ multiplex PCR, yet TCRdb's version contains in-frame clones alone and is incomplete. The sample holds tens of thousands of clones, approximately 84% seen once. The chain joins TRBV9 to TRBJ1-1; possible D gene TRBD1, 6 bases. The TCR was taken from a human donor in a cohort sampled during active COVID-19. The sample comprised peripheral blood. This CDR3 is CASSGTPGDGAEAFF. CDR3 DNA sequence: TGTGCCAGCAGCGGCACCCCAGGGGATGGGGCTGAAGCTTTCTTT. Full variable domain (outside the CDR3, taken from reference TRBV9 and TRBJ1-1): DSGVTQTPKHLITATGQRVTLRCSPRSGDLSVYWYQQSLDQGLQFLIQYYNGEERAKGNILERFSAQQFPDLHSELNLSSLELGDSALYFCASSGTPGDGAEAFFGQGTRLTVV.